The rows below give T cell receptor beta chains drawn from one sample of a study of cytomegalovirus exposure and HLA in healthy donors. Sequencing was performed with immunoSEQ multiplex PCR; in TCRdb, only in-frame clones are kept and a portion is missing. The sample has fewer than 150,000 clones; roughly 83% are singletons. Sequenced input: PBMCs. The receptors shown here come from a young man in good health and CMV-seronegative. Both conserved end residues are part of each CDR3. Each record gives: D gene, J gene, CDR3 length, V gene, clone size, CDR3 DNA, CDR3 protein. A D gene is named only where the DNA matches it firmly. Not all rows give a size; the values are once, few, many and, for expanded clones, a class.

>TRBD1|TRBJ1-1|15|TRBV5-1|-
TGCGCCAGCAGCTTAGAGGACAGGAGGAACACTGAAGCTTTCTTT
CASSLEDRRNTEAFF
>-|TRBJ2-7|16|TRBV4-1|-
TGCGCCAGCAGCCAAGATCTGGTCGGGTTGACCTACGAGCAGTACTTC
CASSQDLVGLTYEQYF
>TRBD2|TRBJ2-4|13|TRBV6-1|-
TGTGCCAGCCACCAAACGGGGGGGCCCGGTTGGTACTTC
CASHQTGGPGWYF
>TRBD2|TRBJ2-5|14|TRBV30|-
TGTGCCTGGAAGAGCGGGAGAGGAGGAGAGACCCAGTACTTC
CAWKSGRGGETQYF
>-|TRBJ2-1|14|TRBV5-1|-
TGCGCCAGCAGCTTGGGGGGCGACTGGGATGAGCAGTTCTTC
CASSLGGDWDEQFF
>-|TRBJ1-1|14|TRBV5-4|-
TGTGCCAGCAGCTTGCAGGGGCTGGGCACTGAAGCTTTCTTT
CASSLQGLGTEAFF
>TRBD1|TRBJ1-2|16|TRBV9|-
TGTGCCAGCAGCCCAACAGGGGCAGGTATAAACTATGGCTACACCTTC
CASSPTGAGINYGYTF
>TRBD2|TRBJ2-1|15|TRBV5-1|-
TGCGCCAGCAGCAGAGGGACTAGCGGGAGTGGACAGGAGTTCTTC
CASSRGTSGSGQEFF
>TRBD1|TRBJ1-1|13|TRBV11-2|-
TGTGCCAGCAGCTTAGGACAGGGCTCCGAAGCTTTCTTT
CASSLGQGSEAFF
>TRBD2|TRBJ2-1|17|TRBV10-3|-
TGTGCCATCAGTGAGTCGAGCCTAGCGGGAGGGGGGAATGAGCAGTTCTTC
CAISESSLAGGGNEQFF
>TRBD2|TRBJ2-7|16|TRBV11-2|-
TGTGCCAGCAGCACCGCCCCGTTTAGCGGGGGCTACGAGCAGTACTTC
CASSTAPFSGGYEQYF
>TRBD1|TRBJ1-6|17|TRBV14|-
TGTGCCAGCAGCCAGTACGTCTTAGGGGGCGATAATTCACCCCTCCACTTT
CASSQYVLGGDNSPLHF
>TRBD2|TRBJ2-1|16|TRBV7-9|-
TGTGCCAGCAGCTTTTTAAGCGGGAGCTCCTACAATGAGCAGTTCTTC
CASSFLSGSSYNEQFF
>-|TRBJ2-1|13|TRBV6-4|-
TGTGCCAGCAGTGAAGGGGCAGGGGATAAGCAGTTCTTC
CASSEGAGDKQFF
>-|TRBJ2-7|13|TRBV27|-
TGTGCCAGCAGTCGGGCAGGGGCCTACGAGCAGTACTTC
CASSRAGAYEQYF
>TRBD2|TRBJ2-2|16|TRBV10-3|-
TGTGCCATCCATTTAGCGGGGAGCGCGAACACCGGGGAGCTGTTTTTT
CAIHLAGSANTGELFF
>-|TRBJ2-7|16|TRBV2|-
TGTGCCAGCAGTCCCCTTGAGTTGCGGTCCGCCTACGAGCAGTACTTC
CASSPLELRSAYEQYF
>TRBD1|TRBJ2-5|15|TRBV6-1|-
TGTGCCAGCAGTACCCGGGACAGGGGTGGAGAGACCCAGTACTTC
CASSTRDRGGETQYF
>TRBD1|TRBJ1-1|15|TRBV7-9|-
TGTGCCAGCAGCACCGGGACAGGGGTTTCCACTGAAGCTTTCTTT
CASSTGTGVSTEAFF
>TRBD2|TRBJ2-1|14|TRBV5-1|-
TGCGCCAGCAGCTCTAGCGGGAGCTACAATGAGCAGTTCTTC
CASSSSGSYNEQFF
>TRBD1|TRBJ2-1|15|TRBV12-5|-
TGTGCTAGTGGTCTCCAAGGACAGGGCGTTGATGAGCAGTTCTTC
CASGLQGQGVDEQFF
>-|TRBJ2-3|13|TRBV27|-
TGTGCCAGCAGGCAAACTAGCACAGATACGCAGTATTTT
CASRQTSTDTQYF
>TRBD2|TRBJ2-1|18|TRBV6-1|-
TGTGCCAGCAGTGAAGCGTTGCCTAGCGGGAGCAGGGGGAACGAGCAGTTCTTC
CASSEALPSGSRGNEQFF
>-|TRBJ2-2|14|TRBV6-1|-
TGTGCCAGCAGTGAACGAGAGAACACCGGGGAGCTGTTTTTT
CASSERENTGELFF
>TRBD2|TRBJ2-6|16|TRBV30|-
TGTGCCTGGGGGCTAGCGGGAGTTCCTGGGGCCAACGTCCTGACTTTC
CAWGLAGVPGANVLTF
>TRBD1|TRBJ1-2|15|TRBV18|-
TGTGCCAGCTCACCACCACAGGGGGCGAGGGATGGCTACACCTTC
CASSPPQGARDGYTF
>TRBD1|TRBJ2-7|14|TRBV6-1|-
TGTGCCAGCAGTACTGGGGACAGGGGCTACGAGCAGTACTTC
CASSTGDRGYEQYF
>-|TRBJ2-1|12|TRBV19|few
TGTGCCAGTAGTATTGGCTCGAATGAGCAGTTCTTC
CASSIGSNEQFF
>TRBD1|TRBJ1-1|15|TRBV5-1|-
TGCGCCAGCAGCTTGTGGGACAGGACTAACACTGAAGCTTTCTTT
CASSLWDRTNTEAFF
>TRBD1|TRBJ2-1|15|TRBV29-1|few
TGCAGCGTTCCACCGGGGCAGGGGGTCGACAATGAGCAGTTCTTC
CSVPPGQGVDNEQFF
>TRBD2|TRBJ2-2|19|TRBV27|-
TGTGCCAGCAGTTTCTCTCCTAGCGGGAGGGCCCTGTACACCGGGGAGCTGTTTTTT
CASSFSPSGRALYTGELFF
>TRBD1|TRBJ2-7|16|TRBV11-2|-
TGTGCCAGCAGCTCACCCCGGGACAGGGGTTCCTACGAGCAGTACTTC
CASSSPRDRGSYEQYF
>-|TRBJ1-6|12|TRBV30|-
TGTGCCTGGCGCACAGGCAATTCACCCCTCCACTTT
CAWRTGNSPLHF
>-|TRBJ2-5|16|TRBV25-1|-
TGTGCCAGCAGTGAATATGGGGCAGGGGCCCGGGAGACCCAGTACTTC
CASSEYGAGARETQYF
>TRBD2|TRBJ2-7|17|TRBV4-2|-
TGTGCCAGCAGCCAAGGAGCTTTCGGTAGCGGGGTCGACGAGCAGTACTTC
CASSQGAFGSGVDEQYF
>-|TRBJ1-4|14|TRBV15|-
TGTGCCACCAACCAGGGTCGGTCTAATGAAAAACTGTTTTTT
CATNQGRSNEKLFF